The source of this T cell receptor (beta chain) is a study of T cell responses to AZD1222 COVID-19 vaccine. Clones were sequenced by immunoSEQ multiplex PCR, and TCRdb holds only the in-frame ones, with some missing. Of some 87,000 clones in the sample, under 95% are singletons; the top ten hold 4% to 6%. A remark on this clone: Antigen specificity is unknown.

Germline loops: CDR1 MRHNA, CDR2 SNTAGT. Trimming took 5 bases from V and 4 from J; bases not matched to a gene: 4. CDR3 length: 15 residues. Study-level results: Repertoire collection took place solely once the T cell response had peaked.

The clonotype comes from an adult in good health. The chain employs TRBV6-4 and TRBJ2-1, with 11 bases fitting TRBD2. The input for sequencing was peripheral blood, taken on day 0 of MenACWY control vaccination. The CDR3 nucleotides are TGTGCCAGCAGTCCTAGCGGGGGGTCTTACAATGAGCAGTTCTTC. Translated: CASSPSGGSYNEQFF.